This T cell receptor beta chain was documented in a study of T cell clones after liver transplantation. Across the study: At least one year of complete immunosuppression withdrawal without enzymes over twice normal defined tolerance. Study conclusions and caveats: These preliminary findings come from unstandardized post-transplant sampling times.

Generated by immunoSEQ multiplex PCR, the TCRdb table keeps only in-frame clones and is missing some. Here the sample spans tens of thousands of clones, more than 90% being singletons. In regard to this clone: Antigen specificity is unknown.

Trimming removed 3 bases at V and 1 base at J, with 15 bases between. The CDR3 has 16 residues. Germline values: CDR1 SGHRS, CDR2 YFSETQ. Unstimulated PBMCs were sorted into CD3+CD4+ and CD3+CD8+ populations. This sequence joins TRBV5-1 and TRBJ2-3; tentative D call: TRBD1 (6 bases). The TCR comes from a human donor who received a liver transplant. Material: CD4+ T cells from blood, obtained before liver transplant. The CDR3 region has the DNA TGCGCCAGCAGCTCAGGGGACCCGACGGGCACAGATACGCAGTATTTT. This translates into CASSSGDPTGTDTQYF. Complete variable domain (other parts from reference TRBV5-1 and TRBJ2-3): KAGVTQTPRYLIKTRGQQVTLSCSPISGHRSVSWYQQTPGQGLQFLFEYFSETQRNKGNFPGRFSGRQFSNSRSEMNVSTLELGDSALYLCASSSGDPTGTDTQYFGPGTRLTVL.